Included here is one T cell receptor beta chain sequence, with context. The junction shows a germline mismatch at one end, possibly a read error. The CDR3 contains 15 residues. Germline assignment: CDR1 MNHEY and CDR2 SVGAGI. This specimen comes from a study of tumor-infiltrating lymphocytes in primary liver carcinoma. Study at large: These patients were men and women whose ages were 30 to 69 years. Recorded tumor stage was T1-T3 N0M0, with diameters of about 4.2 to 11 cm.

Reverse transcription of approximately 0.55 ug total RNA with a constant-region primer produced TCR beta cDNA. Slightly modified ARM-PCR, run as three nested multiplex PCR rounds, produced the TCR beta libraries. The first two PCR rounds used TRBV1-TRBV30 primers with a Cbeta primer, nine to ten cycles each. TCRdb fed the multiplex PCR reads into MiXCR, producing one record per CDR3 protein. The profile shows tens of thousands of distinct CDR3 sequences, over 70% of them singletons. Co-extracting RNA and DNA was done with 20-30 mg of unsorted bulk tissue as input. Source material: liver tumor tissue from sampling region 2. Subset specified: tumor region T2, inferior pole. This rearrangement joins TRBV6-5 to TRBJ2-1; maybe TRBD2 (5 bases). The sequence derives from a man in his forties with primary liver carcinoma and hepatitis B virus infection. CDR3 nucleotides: TGTGGCAGCAGCGCGAGGGAGAGCTTCTACAATGAGCAGTTCTTC. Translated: CGSSARESFYNEQFF.